This TCR beta chain was sequenced during a study of T cells after yellow fever vaccination. Judged by abundance, this clonotype is medium-sized (0.01 to 0.1%). The ends were cut back, 4 bases at V and 0 bases at J, with 12 bases in the middle. The germline CDR1 and CDR2 sequences are SGHRS and YFSETQ. The CDR3 is 15 amino acids. In TCRdb, the 5' RACE reads were re-called with MiXCR into one record per CDR3 protein. The table shows about 85,000 distinct CDR3 sequences, with 13% occurring only once. This TCR was recovered from a man aged 18 to 30 who received the YFV17D yellow fever vaccine. The source material was CD8+ T cells not binding an NS4B(214-222) dextramer, sorted from PBMCs, sampled less than 25 days after the first yellow fever vaccination. The V gene is TRBV5-1, the J gene TRBJ2-3, with TRBD1 as a possible D gene (6 bases). The DNA for the CDR3 is TGCGCCAGCAGCCCAGGACAGACTAGCACAGATACGCAGTATTTT. Protein product: CASSPGQTSTDTQYF. Based on the CDR3 plus reference TRBV5-1 and TRBJ2-3, the full variable domain is KAGVTQTPRYLIKTRGQQVTLSCSPISGHRSVSWYQQTPGQGLQFLFEYFSETQRNKGNFPGRFSGRQFSNSRSEMNVSTLELGDSALYLCASSPGQTSTDTQYFGPGTRLTVL.